This entry concerns a single T cell receptor (beta chain). Its antigen is currently not known. No clone much larger than this one lies a single base away; base qualities are absent. This sample is drawn from a study of T cell responses to AZD1222 COVID-19 vaccine (TCRdb year 2021). For the wider study: A total of 230 to 250 trial participants underwent TCR sequencing, of whom 207 had received two doses of AZD1222 and about 25 had received two doses of the MenACWY control vaccine. Enrollment into the trials was organized by age into subgroups of 18-55, 56-69 and 70-plus years, and those subgroups contained 148, 28 and 57 TCR-sequenced participants, respectively.

The CDR3 measures 17 amino acids from cysteine to phenylalanine. The DNA shown is the 51-base CDR3, in frame from base 1. Based on the germline V gene, the CDR1 and CDR2 sequences are SNHLY and FYNNEI. Trimming leaves V shorter by 4 bases and J shorter by 1 base, with the junction holding 10 bases beyond the gene matches. The time point label of this sample denotes: about 28 days (+/-7) after the second vaccine dose. Because spike-specific TCR depth and breadth did not differ between the two schedules, AZD1222 recipients who got a second dose at roughly 4 weeks were pooled with those who got a second dose at roughly 12 weeks. Vaccinee samples came from UK trials COV001 and COV002, including a single-blind randomized controlled phase 2/3 trial of AZD1222 (ChAdOx1 nCoV-19) in healthy adults. For TCRbeta chain sequencing, PBMC samples were collected from trial participants at day 0 and at day 28 after the second dose.

The CDR3 regions of human TCRbeta chains were subjected to immunosequencing. The paper's processing steps were these. Repertoire TCRs were checked for matches against a reference library of SARS-CoV-2-specific TCRs that had been generated using the MIRA antigen-specificity platform. Breadth meant the fraction of unique TCRs that were SARS-CoV-2-associated, whereas depth meant the fraction of total T cells that were SARS-CoV-2-associated. Using the MIRA data, each spike-specific TCR was mapped to the spike region that the TCR reacts to and placed in a CD4 or CD8 class. Log10-transformed breadth and depth values were compared by one-way ANOVA with Sidak's multiple comparisons tests. The clones in this table, taken by TCRdb from immuneACCESS, are in-frame only. Not every clone is retained; where verified, under half of the shortfall comes from an unresolved V gene, and the cause of the rest is unknown. D and trimming come from the DNA, and the V and J calls and clone size come from that table. A total of around 170,000 clones appear in this sample, about 93% of them only once. The ten largest clones take up around 1.9% of the sample.

The investigation overall reported the following: After two AZD1222 doses, both the breadth and the depth of spike-specific TCRs were significantly higher than at day 0 and than in MenACWY recipients. Participants were mostly white British and included more females than males, and it was suggested by the authors that clonal diversity may have been underestimated. In the small 56-69-year group, the increase in depth fell short of significance, most likely because of low power. The vaccine-associated CD4 TCRs covered the entire spike protein, and the dominant responses fell in regions 160-218 and 743-854. Nearly half of unique spike-specific TCRs reportedly recognized epitopes outside regions mutated in the B.1.351 and B.1.1.7 variants. Conclusions about previously exposed vaccinees were limited because only six AZD1222 recipients were SARS-CoV-2 seropositive at baseline. Because no day 14 peak-response samples were available, the repertoires could be characterized only after the peak T cell response.

The TCR comes from an adult who received the AZD1222 COVID-19 vaccine. The V gene is TRBV2 and the J gene is TRBJ1-5; the junction holds 7 bases that match TRBD1. Sequencing used peripheral blood, obtained 28 days after the second AZD1222 dose. DNA sequence: TGTGCCAGCAGTGGATACAGGGGTCGCTTGAGCAATCAGCCCCAGCATTTT. This translates into CASSGYRGRLSNQPQHF.